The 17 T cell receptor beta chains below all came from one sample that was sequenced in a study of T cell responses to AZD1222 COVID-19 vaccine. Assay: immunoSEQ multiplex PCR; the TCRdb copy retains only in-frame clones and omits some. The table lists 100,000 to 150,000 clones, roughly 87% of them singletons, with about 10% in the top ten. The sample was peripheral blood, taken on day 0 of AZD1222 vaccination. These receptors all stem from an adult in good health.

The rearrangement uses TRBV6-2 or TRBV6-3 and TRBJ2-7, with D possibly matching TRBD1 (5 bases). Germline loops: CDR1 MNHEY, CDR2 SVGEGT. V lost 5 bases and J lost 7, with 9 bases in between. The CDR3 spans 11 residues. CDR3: CASSLGREQYF. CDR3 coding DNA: TGTGCCAGCAGTCTGGGGCGGGAGCAGTACTTC.

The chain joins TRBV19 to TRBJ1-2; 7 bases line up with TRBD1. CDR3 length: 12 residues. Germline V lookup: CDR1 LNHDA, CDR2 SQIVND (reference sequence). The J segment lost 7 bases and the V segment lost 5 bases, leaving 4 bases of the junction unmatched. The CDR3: CASSQTGSGYTF. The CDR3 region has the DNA TGTGCCAGTAGTCAGACAGGGAGTGGCTACACCTTC.

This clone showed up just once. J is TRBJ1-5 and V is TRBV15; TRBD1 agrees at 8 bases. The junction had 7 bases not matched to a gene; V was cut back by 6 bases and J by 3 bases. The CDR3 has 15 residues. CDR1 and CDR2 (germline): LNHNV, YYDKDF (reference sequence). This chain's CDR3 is CATRDRDRYNQPQHF. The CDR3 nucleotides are TGTGCCACCAGGGACCGGGACAGGTACAATCAGCCCCAGCATTTT.

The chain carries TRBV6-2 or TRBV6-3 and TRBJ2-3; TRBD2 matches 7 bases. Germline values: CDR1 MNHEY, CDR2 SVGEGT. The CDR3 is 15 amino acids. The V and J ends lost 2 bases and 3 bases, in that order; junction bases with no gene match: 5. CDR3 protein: CASSYGSSGTDTQYF. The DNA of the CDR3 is TGTGCCAGCAGTTACGGTAGTAGCGGGACAGATACGCAGTATTTT.

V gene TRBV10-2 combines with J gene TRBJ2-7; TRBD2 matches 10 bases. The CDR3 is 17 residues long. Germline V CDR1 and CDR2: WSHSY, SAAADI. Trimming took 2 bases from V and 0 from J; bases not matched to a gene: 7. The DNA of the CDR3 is TGCGCCAGCAGTGAGGGGAGACTAGCGGGCCACTCCTACGAGCAGTACTTC. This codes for CASSEGRLAGHSYEQYF.

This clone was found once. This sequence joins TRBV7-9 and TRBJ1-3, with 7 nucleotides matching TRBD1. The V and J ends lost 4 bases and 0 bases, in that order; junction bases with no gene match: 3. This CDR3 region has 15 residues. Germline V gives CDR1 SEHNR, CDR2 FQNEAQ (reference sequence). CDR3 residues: CASSSDRVSGNTIYF. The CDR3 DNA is TGTGCCAGCAGCTCAGACAGGGTCTCTGGAAACACCATATATTTT. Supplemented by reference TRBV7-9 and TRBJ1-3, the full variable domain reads DTGVSQNPRHKITKRGQNVTFRCDPISEHNRLYWYRQTLGQGPEFLTYFQNEAQLEKSRLLSDRFSAERPKGSFSTLEIQRTEQGDSAMYLCASSSDRVSGNTIYFGEGSWLTVV.

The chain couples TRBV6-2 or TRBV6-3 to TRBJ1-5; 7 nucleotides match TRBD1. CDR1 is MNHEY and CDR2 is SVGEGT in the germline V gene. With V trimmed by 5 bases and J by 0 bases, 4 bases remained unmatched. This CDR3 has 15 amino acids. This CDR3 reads CASSATGVSNQPQHF. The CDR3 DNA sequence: TGTGCCAGCAGTGCAACAGGGGTTAGCAATCAGCCCCAGCATTTT.

DNA for the CDR3: TGTGCCAGCAGTTACCAGGGTACGGGGGCCCTCCACTTT. Amino acid sequence: CASSYQGTGALHF. This chain uses TRBV6-5 with TRBJ1-6; tentatively, D is TRBD1 (5 bases). This CDR3 contains 13 residues. The V gene's germline CDR1 is MNHEY and CDR2 SVGAGI. V was trimmed by 2 bases and J by 14 bases, leaving 13 bases between them.

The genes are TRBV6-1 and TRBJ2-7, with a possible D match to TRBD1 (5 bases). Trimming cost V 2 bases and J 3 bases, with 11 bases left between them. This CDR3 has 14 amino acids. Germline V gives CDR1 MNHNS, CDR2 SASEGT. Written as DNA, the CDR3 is TGTGCCAGCAGTGAAACAGGAACTAACTACGAGCAGTACTTC. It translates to CASSETGTNYEQYF.

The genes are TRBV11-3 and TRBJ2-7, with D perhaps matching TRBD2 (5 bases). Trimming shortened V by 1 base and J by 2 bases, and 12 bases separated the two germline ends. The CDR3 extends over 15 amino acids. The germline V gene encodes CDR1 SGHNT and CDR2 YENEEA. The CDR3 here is CASSLGPSPTYEQYF. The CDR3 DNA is TGTGCCAGCAGCTTAGGCCCTAGCCCAACCTACGAGCAGTACTTC. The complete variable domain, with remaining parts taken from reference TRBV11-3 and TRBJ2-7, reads EAGVVQSPRYKIIEKKQPVAFWCNPISGHNTLYWYLQNLGQGPELLIRYENEEAVDDSQLPKDRFSAERLKGVDSTLKIQPAELGDSAVYLCASSLGPSPTYEQYFGPGTRLTVT.

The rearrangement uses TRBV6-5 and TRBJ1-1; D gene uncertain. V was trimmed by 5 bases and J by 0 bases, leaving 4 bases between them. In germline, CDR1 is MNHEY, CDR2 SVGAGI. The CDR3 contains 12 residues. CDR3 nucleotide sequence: TGTGCCAGCAGTACCTTGAACACTGAAGCTTTCTTT. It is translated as CASSTLNTEAFF.

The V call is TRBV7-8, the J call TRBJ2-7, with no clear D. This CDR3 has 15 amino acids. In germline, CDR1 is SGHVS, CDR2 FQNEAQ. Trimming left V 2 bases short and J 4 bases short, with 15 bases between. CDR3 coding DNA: TGTGCCAGCAGCTTACTAGTCAACCCCCTTTACGAGCAGTACTTC. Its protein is CASSLLVNPLYEQYF.

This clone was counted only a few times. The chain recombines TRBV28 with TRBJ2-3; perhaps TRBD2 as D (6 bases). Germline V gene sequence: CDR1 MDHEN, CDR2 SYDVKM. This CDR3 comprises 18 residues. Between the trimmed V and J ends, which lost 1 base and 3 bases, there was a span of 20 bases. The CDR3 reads CASSLSPGLGSSTDTQYF. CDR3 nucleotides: TGTGCCAGCAGTTTATCCCCAGGACTCGGGAGTTCGACAGATACGCAGTATTTT.

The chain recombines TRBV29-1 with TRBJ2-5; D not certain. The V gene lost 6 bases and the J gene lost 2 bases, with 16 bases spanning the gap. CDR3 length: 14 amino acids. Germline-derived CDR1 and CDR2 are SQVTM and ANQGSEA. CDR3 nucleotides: TGCAGCGTGGCCCCCCGGCTAGGGCAAGAGACCCAGTACTTC. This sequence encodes CSVAPRLGQETQYF.

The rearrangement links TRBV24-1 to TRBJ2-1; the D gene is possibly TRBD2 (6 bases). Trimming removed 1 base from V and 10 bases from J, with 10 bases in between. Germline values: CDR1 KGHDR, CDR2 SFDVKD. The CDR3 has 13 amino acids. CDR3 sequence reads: CATSDFLSGEQFF. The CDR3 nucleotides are TGTGCCACCAGTGATTTTTTAAGCGGGGAGCAGTTCTTC.

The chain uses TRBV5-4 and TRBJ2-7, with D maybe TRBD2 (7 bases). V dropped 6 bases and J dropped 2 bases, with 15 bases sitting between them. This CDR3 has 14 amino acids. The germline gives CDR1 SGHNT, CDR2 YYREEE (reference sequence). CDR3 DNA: TGTGCCAGCACCCCGGGGGGCTACGCCTACGAGCAGTACTTC. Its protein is CASTPGGYAYEQYF.

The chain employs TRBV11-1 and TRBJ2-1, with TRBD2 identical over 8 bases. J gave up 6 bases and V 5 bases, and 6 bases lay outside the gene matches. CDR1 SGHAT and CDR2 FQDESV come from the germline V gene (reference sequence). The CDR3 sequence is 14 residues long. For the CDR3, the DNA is TGTGCCAGCAGCGAAACCGGGACTAGCAATGAGCAGTTCTTC. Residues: CASSETGTSNEQFF. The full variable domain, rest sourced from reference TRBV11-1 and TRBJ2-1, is EAEVAQSPRYKITEKSQAVAFWCDPISGHATLYWYRQILGQGPELLVQFQDESVVDDSQLPKDRFSAERLKGVDSTLKIQPAELGDSAMYLCASSETGTSNEQFFGPGTRLTVL.